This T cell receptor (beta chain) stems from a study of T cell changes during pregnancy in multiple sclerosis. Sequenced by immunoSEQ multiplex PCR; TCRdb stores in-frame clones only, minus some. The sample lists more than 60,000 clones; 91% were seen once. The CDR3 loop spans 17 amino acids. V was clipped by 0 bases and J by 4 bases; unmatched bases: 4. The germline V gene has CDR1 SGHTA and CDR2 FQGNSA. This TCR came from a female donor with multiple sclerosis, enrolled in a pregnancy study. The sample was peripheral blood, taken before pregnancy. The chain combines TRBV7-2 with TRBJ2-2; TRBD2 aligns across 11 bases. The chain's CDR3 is CASSLALAGALTGELFF. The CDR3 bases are TGTGCCAGCAGCTTAGCACTAGCGGGGGCCCTCACCGGGGAGCTGTTTTTT. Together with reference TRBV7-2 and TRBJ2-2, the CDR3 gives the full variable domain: GAGVSQSPSNKVTEKGKDVELRCDPISGHTALYWYRQSLGQGLEFLIYFQGNSAPDKSGLPSDRFSAERTGGSVSTLTIQRTQQEDSAVYLCASSLALAGALTGELFFGEGSRLTVL.